This entry is about one T cell receptor (beta chain). No antigen is known for it. J gave up 1 base and V 4 bases, and 4 bases lay outside the gene matches. CDR1 and CDR2 from the germline V gene are SGDLS and YYNGEE. This CDR3 contains 16 residues. These data come from a study of Tregs in tolerant kidney transplant recipients. Study results and limitations: Antigen-driven expansion was suggested because donor-specific Tregs expanded more than all Tregs in tolerant patients.

CD4+CD25+CD127- Tregs, CD4+CD25- non-Tregs, CD4 and CD8 cells were sorted. This table comes from immunoSEQ multiplex PCR, and its TCRdb copy is limited to in-frame clones, with some not included. This table has some 66,000 clones, 92% appearing once. This chain connects TRBV9 to TRBJ2-1, with TRBD2 matching over 11 bases. The receptor was derived from a human donor who received a combined kidney and bone marrow transplant. This specimen was CD8+ T cells from blood, taken before the transplant. This chain's CDR3 is CASSSRTSGSYNEQFF. In DNA form, the CDR3 reads TGTGCCAGCAGCTCGAGGACTAGCGGGTCCTACAATGAGCAGTTCTTC. Supplemented by reference TRBV9 and TRBJ2-1, the full variable domain reads DSGVTQTPKHLITATGQRVTLRCSPRSGDLSVYWYQQSLDQGLQFLIQYYNGEERAKGNILERFSAQQFPDLHSELNLSSLELGDSALYFCASSSRTSGSYNEQFFGPGTRLTVL.